Below are 13 T cell receptor beta chains sequenced from a single sample in a study of high-grade serous ovarian cancer treatment subgroups. Sequenced by immunoSEQ multiplex PCR; TCRdb stores in-frame clones only, minus some. The table lists more than 15,000 clones, roughly two thirds of them singletons. Tumor samples were taken before definitive surgery or chemotherapy. Input material: tumor tissue. The receptor set was obtained from a human donor with high-grade serous ovarian cancer.

The V gene is TRBV4-2, the J gene TRBJ2-3; D is undetermined. Trimming cost V 0 bases and J 3 bases, with 13 bases left between them. Germline V CDR1 and CDR2: LGHNA, YNFKEQ. The CDR3 contains 16 residues. DNA for the CDR3: TGTGCCAGCAGCCAAGATGGTGATCTCGGTACAGATACGCAGTATTTT. It yields the protein CASSQDGDLGTDTQYF.

The chain has TRBV6-5 and TRBJ2-7; 10 bases agree with TRBD2. Germline trimming cut 6 bases from V and 7 bases from J; bases unmatched to any gene: 9. The CDR3 has 14 residues. Germline V gene lookup returns CDR1 MNHEY and CDR2 SVGAGI. The CDR3 region is CASRESGGAGEQYF. As DNA, the CDR3 is TGTGCCAGCAGGGAAAGCGGGGGGGCGGGGGAGCAGTACTTC.

The rearrangement joins TRBV5-6 to TRBJ1-2; tentatively, D is TRBD1 (6 bases). The V gene lost 5 bases and the J gene lost 8 bases, with 16 bases spanning the gap. CDR3 length equals 13 residues. Germline V CDR1 and CDR2: SGHDT, YYEEEE. CDR3 residues: CASSSTGRDGYTF. For the CDR3, the DNA is TGTGCCAGCAGTTCAACAGGGAGGGACGGCTACACCTTC. The full variable domain, completed using reference TRBV5-6 and TRBJ1-2, is DAGVTQSPTHLIKTRGQQVTLRCSPKSGHDTVSWYQQALGQGPQFIFQYYEEEERQRGNFPDRFSGHQFPNYSSELNVNALLLGDSALYLCASSSTGRDGYTFGSGTRLTVV.

Only one count was recorded for this clone. V usage is TRBV6-1 and J usage is TRBJ1-4; TRBD1 might be the D (5 bases). The V end was cut by 3 bases, the J end by 6 bases, with 11 bases between. This CDR3 contains 14 residues. Germline values: CDR1 MNHNS, CDR2 SASEGT. The CDR3 sequence: CASSEPGRYEKLFF. CDR3 bases: TGTGCCAGCAGTGAGCCAGGGAGATATGAAAAACTGTTTTTT.

This clone was found once. One end of the junction fails to match germline, which may point to a read error. The chain couples TRBV4-3 to TRBJ2-1, with D tentatively TRBD2 (6 bases). CDR3 length equals 16 residues. Germline V gene sequence: CDR1 LGHNA, CDR2 YSLEER. Here the CDR3 reads CASNQDLAIHYNEQFF. CDR3 nucleotide sequence: TGCGCCAGCAACCAAGACCTAGCGATTCATTACAATGAGCAGTTCTTC.

V is TRBV7-9 and J is TRBJ1-3; the D is unclear. The germline V gene has CDR1 SEHNR and CDR2 FQNEAQ (reference sequence). The CDR3 runs to 14 residues. V was shortened by 3 bases and J by 0 bases, with 6 bases between the two germline ends. As DNA, the CDR3 is TGTGCCAGCAGCTTCTCCGTCTCTGGAAACACCATATATTTT. Translation gives CASSFSVSGNTIYF.

This chain joins TRBV6-5 and TRBJ2-7, with 11 bases aligning to TRBD2. V was clipped by 2 bases and J by 3 bases; unmatched bases: 6. Germline CDR1 and CDR2: MNHEY and SVGAGI. CDR3 length equals 16 residues. As DNA, the CDR3 is TGTGCCAGCAGTTACGGGACTAGCGGCCTGGGCTACGAGCAGTACTTC. Translated: CASSYGTSGLGYEQYF.

This clone has a single count. The chain joins TRBV7-3 to TRBJ1-2; weak D call: TRBD1 (6 bases). Looked up from germline, CDR1 is SGHTA and CDR2 is FQGTGA. V lost 5 bases and J lost 0, with 16 bases in between. This CDR3 has 16 residues. The chain's CDR3 is CASSPGVIGANYGYTF. CDR3 bases: TGTGCCAGCAGCCCAGGGGTTATAGGAGCTAACTATGGCTACACCTTC. Drawing the rest from reference TRBV7-3 and TRBJ1-2, the complete variable domain is GAGVSQTPSNKVTEKGKYVELRCDPISGHTALYWYRQSLGQGPEFLIYFQGTGAADDSGLPNDRFFAVRPEGSVSTLKIQRTERGDSAVYLCASSPGVIGANYGYTFGSGTRLTVV.

This clone is labeled as medium-sized. The rearrangement uses TRBV18 and TRBJ2-3, with D perhaps TRBD1 or TRBD2 (6 bases each). Germline CDR1 KGHSH, CDR2 LQKENI. CDR3 length equals 11 residues. V lost 8 bases and J 6 bases, leaving 9 bases between the germline ends. CDR3 sequence: CASRGGDTQYF. In DNA form, the CDR3 reads TGTGCCAGCCGAGGGGGGGATACGCAGTATTTT.

The rearrangement joins TRBV7-6 to TRBJ1-1; D ambiguous. Germline loops: CDR1 SGHVS, CDR2 FNYEAQ. The CDR3 runs 15 residues. Between the trimmed V and J ends, which lost 5 bases and 4 bases, there was a span of 17 bases. DNA of the CDR3: TGTGCCAGCAGCCCAGTGGACGGGGAGGGCACTGAAGCTTTCTTT. Translation: CASSPVDGEGTEAFF.

The chain has TRBV11-3 and TRBJ1-3, with a possible D match to TRBD1 (6 bases). The CDR3 is 15 residues long. Per germline, CDR1 SGHNT and CDR2 YENEEA. V was shortened by 3 bases and J by 5 bases, with 14 bases between the two germline ends. CDR3 sequence (DNA): TGTGCCAGCAGCTTGCACACCGGGGGCCGAAACACCATATATTTT. This translates into CASSLHTGGRNTIYF.

The rearrangement uses TRBV6-6 and TRBJ2-7; tentative D call: TRBD1 (5 bases). Germline V lookup: CDR1 MNHNY, CDR2 SVGAGI (reference sequence). This CDR3 is 13 amino acids long. V lost 4 bases and J 5 bases, leaving 12 bases between the germline ends. CDR3 nucleotides: TGTGCCAGCAGTTCCGGTCAGGGAAACGAGCAGTACTTC. It encodes CASSSGQGNEQYF.

The rearrangement uses TRBV6-5 and TRBJ2-1; 7 bases fit TRBD2. Germline V gene lookup returns CDR1 MNHEY and CDR2 SVGAGI. Trimming at V came to 5 bases and at J to 9 bases, leaving 10 bases not matched to a gene. CDR3 length: 14 residues. The CDR3 is CASSAGESGSEQFF. The CDR3 DNA reads TGTGCCAGCAGTGCGGGGGAGTCAGGGAGTGAGCAGTTCTTC.